The clone carrying this TCR beta chain was seen many times. What it binds is not known. TCRdb independently ran MiXCR on the 5' RACE reads; one entry per CDR3 protein. This table holds about 660,000 distinct CDR3 sequences, under 9% found once. The sample belongs to a study of identical twins. Healthy Caucasians alone served as donors. Whole-study findings and limits: Cross-sectional statistical analysis was relied on for the conclusions, without the same donors being followed. Cord blood's abundant beta clonotypes had fewer insertions, unlike memory repertoires.

This CDR3 comprises 15 residues. Losses at the gene ends were 3 bases for V and 3 bases for J; bases not matched to a gene: 7. Germline values: CDR1 LGHDT, CDR2 YNNKEL (reference sequence). The sample was also reused in another study, on yellow fever vaccine responses in identical twins.

Sequencing used PBMCs. V gene TRBV3-1 combines with J gene TRBJ2-7, with TRBD2 matching 8 bases. The receptor's source is a woman aged 18-29 years in good health. CDR3 nucleotide sequence: TGTGCCAGCAGCCATTTGCGGGCGGGAGGCTACGAGCAGTACTTC. Translation: CASSHLRAGGYEQYF.